This T cell receptor beta chain was recovered during a study of radiation and T cells in renal cell carcinoma. Findings and caveats of the study: In blood, top tumor clones expanded by 2 weeks, shrinking by 4. No pretreatment tumor biopsies were available for baseline clonotypes.

Using immunoSEQ multiplex PCR, the repertoire was profiled, and TCRdb retains in-frame clones only, with some absent. The table has 40,000 to 45,000 clones, 65% to 85% seen once. CDR1 SGHAT and CDR2 FQNNGV come from the germline V gene. There are 15 residues in the CDR3. Trimming cost V 5 bases and J 0 bases; bases outside gene matches: 6. Concerning this clone itself: As yet, its antigen is unknown.

Regarding time point: blood 4 weeks post-SBRT, at nephrectomy. Treatment specified: 15 Gy SBRT to primary tumor, nephrectomy 4 weeks later. Nephrectomy followed 15 Gy stereotactic body radiation by 4 weeks. Radiation-treated patients gave blood at baseline, week 2 and week 4. The source is a woman between 65 and 79 years old with renal cell carcinoma. The V call is TRBV11-2, the J call TRBJ2-7, with 8 nucleotides matching TRBD2. Specimen: blood, collected from a patient whose treatment included radiotherapy and nephrectomy. CDR3 sequence (DNA): TGTGCCAGCAGCCCCACTAGCGGAAGCTCCTACGAGCAGTACTTC. Translating gives CASSPTSGSSYEQYF.